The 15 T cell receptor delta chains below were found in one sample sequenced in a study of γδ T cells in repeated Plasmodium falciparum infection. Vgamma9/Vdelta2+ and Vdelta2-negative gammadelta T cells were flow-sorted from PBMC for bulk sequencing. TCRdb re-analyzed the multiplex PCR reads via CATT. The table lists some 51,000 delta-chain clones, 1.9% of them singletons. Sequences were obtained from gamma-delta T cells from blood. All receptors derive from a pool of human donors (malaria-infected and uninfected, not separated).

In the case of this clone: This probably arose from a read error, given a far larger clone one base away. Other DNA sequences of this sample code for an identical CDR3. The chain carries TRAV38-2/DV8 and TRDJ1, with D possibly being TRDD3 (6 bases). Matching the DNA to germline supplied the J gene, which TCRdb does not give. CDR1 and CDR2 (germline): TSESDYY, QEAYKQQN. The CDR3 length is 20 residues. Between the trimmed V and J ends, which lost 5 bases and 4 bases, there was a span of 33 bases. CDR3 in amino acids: CAYSSPLLGGYAGQSDKLIF. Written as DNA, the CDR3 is TGTGCTTATAGTTCCCCCCTACTTGGGGGGTACGCGGGCCAGAGCGATAAACTCATCTTT.

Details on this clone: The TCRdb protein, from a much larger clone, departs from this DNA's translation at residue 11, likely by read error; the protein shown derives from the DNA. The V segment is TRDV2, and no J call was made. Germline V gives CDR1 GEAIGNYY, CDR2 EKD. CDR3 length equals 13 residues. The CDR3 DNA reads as TGTGCCTGTGACACCGTAGGGGACCATAAATTCATCTTT. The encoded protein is CACDTVGDHKFIF.

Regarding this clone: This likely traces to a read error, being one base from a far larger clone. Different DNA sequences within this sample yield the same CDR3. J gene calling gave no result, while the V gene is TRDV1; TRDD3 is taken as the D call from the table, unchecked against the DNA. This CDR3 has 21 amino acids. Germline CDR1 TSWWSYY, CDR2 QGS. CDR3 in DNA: TGTGCTCTTGGGGGTACCCGGCCTTCGCGATGGGGGATACCCGTGACCGATAAGCTCATCTTT. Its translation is CALGGTRPSRWGIPVTDKLIF.

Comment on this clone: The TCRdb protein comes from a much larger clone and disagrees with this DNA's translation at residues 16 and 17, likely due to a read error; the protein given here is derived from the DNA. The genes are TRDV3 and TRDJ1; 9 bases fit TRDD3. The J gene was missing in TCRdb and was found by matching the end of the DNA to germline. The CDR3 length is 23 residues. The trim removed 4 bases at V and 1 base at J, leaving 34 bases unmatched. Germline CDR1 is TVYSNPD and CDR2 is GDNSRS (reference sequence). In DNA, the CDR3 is TGTGCCTCCCTCAGTACTGGGGGACAGACGGCGAAAGTGGGGGTGAAATGCACCGATAAACTCATCTTT. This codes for CASLSTGGQTAKVGVKCTDKLIF.

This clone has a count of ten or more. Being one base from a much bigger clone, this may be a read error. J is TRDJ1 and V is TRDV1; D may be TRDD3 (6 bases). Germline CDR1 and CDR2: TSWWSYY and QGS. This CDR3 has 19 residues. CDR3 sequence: CALGPPFLILRDNTNKLIF. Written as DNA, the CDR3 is TGTGCTCTTGGGCCACCTTTCCTCATTTTGAGGGATAACACCAATAAACTCATCTTT.

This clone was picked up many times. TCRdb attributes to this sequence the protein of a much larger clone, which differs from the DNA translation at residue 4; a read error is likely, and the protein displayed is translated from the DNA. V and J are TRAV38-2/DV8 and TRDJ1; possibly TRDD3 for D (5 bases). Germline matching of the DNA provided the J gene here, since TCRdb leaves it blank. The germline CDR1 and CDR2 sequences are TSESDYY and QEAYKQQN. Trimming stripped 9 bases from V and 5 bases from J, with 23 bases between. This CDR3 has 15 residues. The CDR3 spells CASPRGIRRADKLIF. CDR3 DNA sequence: TGTGCTTCGCCCCGTGGGATCCGGCGGGCTGATAAACTCATCTTT.

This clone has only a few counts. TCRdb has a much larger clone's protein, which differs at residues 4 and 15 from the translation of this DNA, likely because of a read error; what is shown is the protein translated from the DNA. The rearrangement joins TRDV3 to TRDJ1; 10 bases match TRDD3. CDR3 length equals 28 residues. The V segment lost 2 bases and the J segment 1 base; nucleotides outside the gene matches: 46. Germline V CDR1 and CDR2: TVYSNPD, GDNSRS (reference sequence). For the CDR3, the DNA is TGTGCCTTTCCGCGGCGATATTACTTGGACCCTCCTATAAGAATGGGCTACTGGGGGATCAGATTCACCGATAAACTCATCTTT. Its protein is CAFPRRYYLDPPIRMGYWGIRFTDKLIF.

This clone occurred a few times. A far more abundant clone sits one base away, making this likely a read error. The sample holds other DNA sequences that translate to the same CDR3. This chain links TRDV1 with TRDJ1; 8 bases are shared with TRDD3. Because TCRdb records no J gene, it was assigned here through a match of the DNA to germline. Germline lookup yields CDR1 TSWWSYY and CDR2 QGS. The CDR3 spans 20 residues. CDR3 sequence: CALGELRPTWGYWYTDKLIF. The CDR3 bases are TGTGCTCTTGGAGAACTACGACCAACATGGGGATACTGGTACACCGATAAACTCATCTTT.

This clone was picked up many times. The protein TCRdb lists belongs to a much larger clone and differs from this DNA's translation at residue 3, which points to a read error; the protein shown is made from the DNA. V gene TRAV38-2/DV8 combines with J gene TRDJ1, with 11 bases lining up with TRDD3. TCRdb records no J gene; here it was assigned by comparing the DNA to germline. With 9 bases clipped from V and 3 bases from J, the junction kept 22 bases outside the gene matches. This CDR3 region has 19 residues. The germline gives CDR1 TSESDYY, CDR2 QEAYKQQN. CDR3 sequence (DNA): TGTGCTTGTAGTCCCAGCGGTGAGGCGGTGGGGGATACGTCCGATAAACTCATCTTT. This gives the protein CACSPSGEAVGDTSDKLIF.

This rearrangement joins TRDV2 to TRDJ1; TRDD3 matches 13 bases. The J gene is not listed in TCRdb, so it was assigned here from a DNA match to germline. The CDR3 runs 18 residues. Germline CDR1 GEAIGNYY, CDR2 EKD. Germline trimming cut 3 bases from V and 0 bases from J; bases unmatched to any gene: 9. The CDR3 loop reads CACDQLGDTGLYTDKLIF. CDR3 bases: TGTGCCTGTGACCAACTGGGGGATACGGGTCTCTACACCGATAAACTCATCTTT.

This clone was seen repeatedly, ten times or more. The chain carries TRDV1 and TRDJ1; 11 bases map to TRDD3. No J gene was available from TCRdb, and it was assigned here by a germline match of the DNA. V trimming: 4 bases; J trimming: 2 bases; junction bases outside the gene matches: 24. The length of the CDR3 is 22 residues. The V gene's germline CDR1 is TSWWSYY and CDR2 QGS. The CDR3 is CALGANRLPTQYWGISTDKLIF. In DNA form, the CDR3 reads TGTGCTCTTGGGGCTAACCGCCTTCCTACACAGTACTGGGGGATATCGACCGATAAACTCATCTTT.

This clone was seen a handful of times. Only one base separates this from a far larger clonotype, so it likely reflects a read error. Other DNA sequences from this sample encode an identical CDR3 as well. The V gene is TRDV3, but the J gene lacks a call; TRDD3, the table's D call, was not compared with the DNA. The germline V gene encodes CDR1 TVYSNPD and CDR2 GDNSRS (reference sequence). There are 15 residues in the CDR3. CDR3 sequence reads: CAFRGYWGIPDKLIF. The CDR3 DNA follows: TGTGCCTTTCGAGGTTACTGGGGGATTCCCGATAAACTCATATTT.

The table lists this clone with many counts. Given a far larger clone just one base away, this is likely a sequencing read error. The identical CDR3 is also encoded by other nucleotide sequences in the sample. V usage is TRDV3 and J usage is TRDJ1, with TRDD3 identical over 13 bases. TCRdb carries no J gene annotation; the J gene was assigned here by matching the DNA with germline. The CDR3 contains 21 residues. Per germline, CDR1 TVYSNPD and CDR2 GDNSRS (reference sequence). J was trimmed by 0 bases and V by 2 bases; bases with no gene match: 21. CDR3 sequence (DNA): TGTGCCTTTTCTGTCCTCTTTTACTGGGGGATACGCGAGTCTTACACCGATAAACTCATCTTT. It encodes CAFSVLFYWGIRESYTDKLIF.

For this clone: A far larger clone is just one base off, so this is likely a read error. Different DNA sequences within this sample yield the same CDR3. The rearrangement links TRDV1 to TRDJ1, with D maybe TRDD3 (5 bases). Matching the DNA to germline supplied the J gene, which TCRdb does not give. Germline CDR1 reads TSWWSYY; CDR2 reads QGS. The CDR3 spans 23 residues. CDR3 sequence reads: CALGELKSFGCRPTQRSTDKLIF. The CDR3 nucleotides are TGCGCTCTTGGGGAACTAAAATCTTTTGGTTGTAGGCCGACCCAGCGTTCAACCGATAAACTCATCTTT.

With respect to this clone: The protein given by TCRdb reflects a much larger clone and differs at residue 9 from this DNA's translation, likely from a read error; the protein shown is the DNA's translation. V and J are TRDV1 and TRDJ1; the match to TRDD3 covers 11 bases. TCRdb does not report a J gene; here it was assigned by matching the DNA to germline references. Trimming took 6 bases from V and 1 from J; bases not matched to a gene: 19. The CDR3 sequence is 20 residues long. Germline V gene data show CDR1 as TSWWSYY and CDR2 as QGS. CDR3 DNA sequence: TGTGCTCTTGGTTCCTCCTGCAACCGGTACTGGGGGATAATCACCGATAAACTCATCTTT. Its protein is CALGSSCNRYWGIITDKLIF.